These T cell receptor beta chains were read from a single sample in a study of regulatory T cells in long-lasting Graves disease. TCRdb recomputed calls from the multiplex PCR reads with MiXCR, one row per CDR3 protein. The table has around 480,000 distinct CDR3 sequences, about 16% seen once; the top ten hold more than 20%. The data were also submitted as part of a second study, on T cells in Graves' hyperthyroidism and ophthalmopathy.

The source was peripheral blood mononuclear cells (PBMCs), collected at new diagnosis, from a patient treated with antithyroid drugs. The source is a woman aged 35-65 years with Graves disease. CDR3s include the opening cysteine and the closing phenylalanine or tryptophan. D genes are given only for firm matches. The size of a clone is reported for some rows only, either as once, few or many, or as a class for expanded clones.

j_call clone_size v_call d_call cdr3_aa cdr3_nt
TRBJ1-1 many TRBV11-2 - CASSLDWGGYSEAFF TGTGCCAGCAGCTTAGATTGGGGGGGTTACTCTGAAGCTTTCTTT
TRBJ1-5 few TRBV5-6 TRBD1 CASSSYQDELGGTDQPQHF TGTGCCAGCAGCTCGTACCAAGACGAATTAGGGGGCACTGATCAGCCCCAGCATTTT
TRBJ2-5 many TRBV6-2/TRBV6-3 TRBD1 CASRSYRGLQETQYF TGTGCCAGCAGGTCCTACAGGGGCCTCCAAGAGACCCAGTACTTC
TRBJ2-3 many TRBV15 - CATSRVGATDTQYF TGTGCCACCAGCAGAGTTGGGGCAACAGATACGCAGTATTTT
TRBJ1-5 many TRBV10-2 - CASRSGGARQPQHF TGCGCCAGCAGGTCTGGGGGGGCGAGGCAGCCCCAGCATTTT
TRBJ2-7 - TRBV20-1 - CNARASKGGMIGLSEQYF TGCAATGCTAGAGCATCAAAGGGGGGGATGATCGGTCTAAGCGAGCAGTACTTC
TRBJ2-1 many TRBV29-1 TRBD1 CSVGQGLNNEQFF TGCAGCGTTGGACAGGGCCTAAACAATGAGCAGTTCTTC
TRBJ1-5 - TRBV29-1 - CSVVFGTKTGSNQPQHF TGCAGCGTTGTTTTCGGGACAAAAACGGGGAGCAATCAGCCCCAGCATTTT
TRBJ1-4 few TRBV11-2 - CASSHAQGEKLFF TGTGCCAGCAGCCATGCCCAGGGTGAAAAACTGTTTTTT
TRBJ1-2 - TRBV5-1 TRBD1 CASSWGQPNYGYTF TGCGCCAGCAGCTGGGGACAGCCCAACTATGGCTACACCTTC
TRBJ2-3 - TRBV4-1 - CASSQDLEDTSTDTQYF TGCGCCAGCAGCCAAGATCTCGAGGATACTAGCACAGATACGCAGTATTTT
TRBJ1-2 few TRBV30 - CAWSSPRGGYGYTF TGTGCCTGGAGTTCCCCCCGGGGCGGCTATGGCTACACCTTC
TRBJ1-4 many TRBV20-1 - CSARDLGELFF TGCAGTGCTAGAGATCTGGGGGAACTGTTTTTT
TRBJ1-1 - TRBV14 - CASSQDYGTEAFF TGTGCCAGCAGCCAAGATTATGGCACTGAAGCTTTCTTT
TRBJ1-1 many TRBV18 - CASSPNQLNTEAFF TGTGCCAGCTCACCGAATCAGTTGAACACTGAAGCTTTCTTT
TRBJ2-3 few TRBV15 TRBD2 CATSRGVIAGVSTDTQYF TGTGCCACCAGCAGAGGGGTAATAGCGGGGGTTAGCACAGATACGCAGTATTTT
TRBJ1-1 many TRBV12-3/TRBV12-4 - CASSLGTFKGTEAFF TGTGCCAGCAGTTTAGGGACCTTCAAGGGAACTGAAGCTTTCTTT
TRBJ1-1 - TRBV7-9 - CASSAHPTGYTEAFF TGTGCCAGCAGCGCTCATCCTACAGGGTACACTGAAGCTTTCTTT
TRBJ2-7 many TRBV20-1 - CSAPKTGLREQYF TGCAGTGCTCCGAAGACAGGACTTCGCGAGCAGTACTTC
TRBJ1-2 - TRBV20-1 - CSPRGTGTGGPFYGCTF -
TRBJ1-2 few TRBV19 - CASSISRIYGYTF TGTGCCAGTAGTATAAGCAGAATCTATGGCTACACCTTC
TRBJ1-2 few TRBV5-1 - CASSFLQDNYGYTF TGCGCCAGCAGCTTTTTACAGGATAACTATGGCTACACCTTC
TRBJ2-3 - TRBV7-3 - CASSTGLGRTDTQYF TGTGCCAGCAGTACAGGGTTGGGGCGAACAGATACGCAGTATTTT
TRBJ2-5 few TRBV3-1 - CASSQERRGPEHQQETQYF TGTGCCAGCAGCCAAGAACGGAGGGGCCCGGAACACCAACAAGAGACCCAGTACTTC
TRBJ2-3 many TRBV5-5 TRBD2 CASSLGMGGPPRIDTQYF TGTGCCAGCAGCTTGGGAATGGGAGGGCCCCCACGAATCGATACGCAGTATTTT
TRBJ1-1 many TRBV18 TRBD1 CASSPPDRGTEAFF TGTGCCAGCTCACCCCCTGACAGGGGCACTGAAGCTTTCTTT
TRBJ2-1 many TRBV20-1 - CSARDDGGLGSYNEQFF TGCAGTGCTAGAGATGACGGGGGCCTTGGTTCCTACAATGAGCAGTTCTTC
TRBJ2-7 - TRBV5-1 TRBD2 CASSLGGLAGETYEQHF TGCGCCAGCAGCTTGGGGGGACTAGCGGGGGAGACCTACGAGCAGCACTTC
TRBJ2-3 many TRBV12-3/TRBV12-4 TRBD2 CASSGGTSGGLGTDTQYF TGTGCCAGCAGTGGCGGGACTAGCGGGGGGCTGGGCACAGATACGCAGTATTTT
TRBJ1-2 many TRBV7-8 - CASSLDEGPLGYGYTF TGTGCCAGCAGCTTAGATGAAGGCCCCCTAGGCTATGGCTACACCTTC
TRBJ1-1 - TRBV28 - CASIGPVNTEAFF TGTGCCAGCATAGGGCCGGTGAACACTGAAGCTTTCTTT
TRBJ2-1 few TRBV24-1 TRBD2 CATSLAVSNEQFF TGTGCCACCTCTCTAGCGGTTAGCAATGAGCAGTTCTTC
TRBJ1-5 many TRBV15 TRBD1 CATSGTGGNQPQHF TGTGCCACCAGCGGGACAGGGGGCAATCAGCCCCAGCATTTT
TRBJ1-5 - TRBV10-3 - CAISDSQGLNQPQHF TGTGCCATCAGTGACTCGCAGGGGCTAAATCAGCCCCAGCATTTT
TRBJ1-5 - TRBV25-1 - CASSEQGVDNQPQHF TGTGCCAGCAGTGAACAGGGAGTAGACAATCAGCCCCAGCATTTT
TRBJ1-1 - TRBV28 - CASSLVNTLPNTEAFF TGTGCCAGCAGTCTAGTAAACACTCTTCCCAACACTGAAGCCTTCTTT
TRBJ2-2 - TRBV7-7 - CARYQGNTGELFF TGTGCTAGATACCAAGGAAACACCGGGGAGCTGTTTTTT
TRBJ1-2 once TRBV9 - CASGRMAYGYTF TGTGCCAGCGGCCGTATGGCCTATGGCTACACCTTC
TRBJ2-5 - TRBV30 - CAWTTDYLLETQYF TGTGCCTGGACCACTGACTACTTACTAGAGACCCAGTACTTC
TRBJ2-1 many TRBV2 TRBD2 CASSEAAGGQGEQFF TGTGCCAGCAGTGAGGCAGCGGGGGGGCAGGGGGAGCAGTTCTTC
TRBJ2-3 many TRBV5-1 - CASSPGDQLLRTDTQYF TGCGCCAGCAGCCCAGGGGATCAACTACTACGCACAGATACGCAGTATTTT
TRBJ2-7 many TRBV6-1 - CASSENPRRQYF TGTGCCAGCAGTGAAAATCCCCGGAGACAGTACTTC
TRBJ2-3 many TRBV2 - CASSDFLHDTQYF TGTGCCAGCAGTGATTTCCTCCACGATACGCAGTATTTT
TRBJ2-5 many TRBV12-3/TRBV12-4 - CASSLTRQETQYF TGTGCCAGCAGCTTAACCAGGCAAGAGACCCAGTACTTC
TRBJ2-7 many TRBV7-9 - CASSFLEGEQYF TGTGCCAGCAGCTTTTTGGAAGGCGAGCAGTACTTC